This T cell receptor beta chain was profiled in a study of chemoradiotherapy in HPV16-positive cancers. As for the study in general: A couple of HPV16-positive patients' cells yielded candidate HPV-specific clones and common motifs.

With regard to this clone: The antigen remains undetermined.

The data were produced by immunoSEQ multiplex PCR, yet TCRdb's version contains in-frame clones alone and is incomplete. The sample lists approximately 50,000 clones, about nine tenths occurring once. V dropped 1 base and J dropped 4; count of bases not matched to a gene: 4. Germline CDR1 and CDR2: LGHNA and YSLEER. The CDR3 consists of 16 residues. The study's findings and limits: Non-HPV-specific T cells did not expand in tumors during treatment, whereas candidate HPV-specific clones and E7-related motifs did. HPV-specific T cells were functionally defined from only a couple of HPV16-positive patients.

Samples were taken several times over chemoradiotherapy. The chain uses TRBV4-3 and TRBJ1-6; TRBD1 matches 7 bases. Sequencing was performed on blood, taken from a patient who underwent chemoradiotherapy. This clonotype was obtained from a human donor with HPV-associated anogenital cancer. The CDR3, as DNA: TGCGCCAGCAGCCAAGTAACAGGGGCTTATAATTCACCCCTCCACTTT. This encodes CASSQVTGAYNSPLHF.